These 32 T cell receptor beta chains were all obtained from the same sample, sequenced in a study of blood T cell repertoires in COVID-19. The table came from immunoSEQ multiplex PCR; TCRdb's copy has only in-frame clones and leaves some out. The repertoire holds 230,000 or so clones, with roughly four fifths as singletons. Sequenced: peripheral blood. The receptors originated from a man aged 45 to 65 with active or convalescent COVID-19.

The chain recombines TRBV18 with TRBJ1-1, with 9 bases matching TRBD1. V lost 1 base and J lost 1; bases outside the gene matches: 10. Germline V CDR1 and CDR2: KGHSH, LQKENI. This CDR3 is 18 amino acids long. The CDR3 spells CASSPLRQGEQRNTEAFF. The DNA of the CDR3 is TGTGCCAGCTCACCACTACGACAGGGGGAACAGAGGAACACTGAAGCTTTCTTT.

The V gene is TRBV9, the J gene TRBJ2-7, with 7 bases that match TRBD2. The CDR3 is 15 residues long. In germline, CDR1 is SGDLS, CDR2 YYNGEE. J was trimmed by 3 bases and V by 4 bases; bases with no gene match: 10. CDR3 DNA: TGTGCCAGCAGCCTTGCCGGGGACTATTTCTACGAGCAGTACTTC. Protein sequence: CASSLAGDYFYEQYF.

The table lists this clone with a few counts. The chain employs TRBV3-1 (or the pseudogene TRBV3-2) and TRBJ2-2; D uncertain. The length of the CDR3 is 15 residues. Germline values: CDR1 LGHDT, CDR2 YNNKEL (reference sequence). V lost 4 bases and J lost 0, with 9 bases in between. For the CDR3, the DNA is TGTGCCAGCAGCCGGAGCGCGGCGAACACCGGGGAGCTGTTTTTT. Its protein product is CASSRSAANTGELFF.

The chain uses TRBV19 and TRBJ1-4; D is unresolved. Germline V gene data show CDR1 as LNHDA and CDR2 as SQIVND (reference sequence). The CDR3 totals 17 residues. V lost 0 bases and J lost 0, with 11 bases in between. The CDR3 sequence is CASSIDHRETTNEKLFF. Here the CDR3 DNA reads TGTGCCAGTAGTATAGATCACCGTGAGACAACTAATGAAAAACTGTTTTTT. Looking up the rest from reference TRBV19 and TRBJ1-4 gives the full variable domain: DGGITQSPKYLFRKEGQNVTLSCEQNLNHDAMYWYRQDPGQGLRLIYYSQIVNDFQKGDIAEGYSVSREKKESFPLTVTSAQKNPTAFYLCASSIDHRETTNEKLFFGSGTQLSVL.

The chain is built from TRBV2 and TRBJ1-2, with D tentatively TRBD1 (6 bases). The CDR3 runs 13 residues. Between the trimmed V and J ends, which lost 6 bases and 6 bases, there was a span of 14 bases. Germline values: CDR1 SNHLY, CDR2 FYNNEI. The CDR3 here is CASSQRTVDGYTF. The CDR3 nucleotides are TGTGCCAGCAGCCAACGGACAGTAGATGGCTACACCTTC.

The chain is built from TRBV28 and TRBJ1-2, with 10 nucleotides matching TRBD1. CDR3 length equals 15 residues. V shed 6 bases and J 1 base; nucleotides not matched to a gene: 5. Per the germline V gene, CDR1 is MDHEN and CDR2 is SYDVKM. This chain's CDR3 is CASSLGTGVNYGYTF. The CDR3 bases are TGTGCCAGCAGCCTGGGGACAGGGGTTAACTATGGCTACACCTTC.

This rearrangement joins TRBV5-6 to TRBJ1-2, with 9 bases fitting TRBD1. The CDR3 covers 16 residues. After removal of 0 bases from V and 3 bases from J, the junction contained 6 bases not matched to a gene. Looked up from germline, CDR1 is SGHDT and CDR2 is YYEEEE. The CDR3 protein is CASSLGGQGGHYGYTF. The CDR3 DNA is TGTGCCAGCAGCTTGGGGGGACAGGGAGGACACTATGGCTACACCTTC.

The chain links TRBV5-1 to TRBJ2-1; 14 bases are shared with TRBD2. This CDR3 has 15 residues. Trimming at V came to 4 bases and at J to 9 bases, leaving 6 bases not matched to a gene. The germline V gene encodes CDR1 SGHRS and CDR2 YFSETQ. The CDR3 spells CASSARTSGGTEQFF. CDR3 coding DNA: TGCGCCAGCAGCGCTAGGACTAGCGGGGGGACTGAGCAGTTCTTC.

The V gene is TRBV6-5, the J gene TRBJ1-1; 9 bases fit TRBD1. Germline values: CDR1 MNHEY, CDR2 SVGAGI. V shed 6 bases, J shed 3 bases, and the junction held 5 bases outside the gene matches. The CDR3 has 14 residues. CDR3 DNA: TGTGCCAGCAGCCCCGGGACAGGGCACACTGAAGCTTTCTTT. Translating it yields CASSPGTGHTEAFF.

The V gene is TRBV4-1, the J gene TRBJ2-2, with TRBD1 matching 9 bases. The CDR3 totals 17 residues. The ends lost 3 bases at V and 5 bases at J; junction bases unmatched: 10. CDR1 MGHRA and CDR2 YSYEKL come from the germline V gene. In DNA, the CDR3 is TGCGCCAGCAGCCAGCCTCCGCCGGGACAGGGAACCGGGGAGCTGTTTTTT. Protein: CASSQPPPGQGTGELFF.

This sequence joins TRBV19 and TRBJ1-2; D is ambiguous. Germline-derived CDR1 and CDR2 are LNHDA and SQIVND (reference sequence). The CDR3 extends over 14 amino acids. The germline V and J ends were trimmed by 5 bases and 6 bases, with 16 bases remaining between them. For the CDR3, the DNA is TGTGCCAGTAGTTTCGGGGTCCCCCTAGATGGCTACACCTTC. Protein: CASSFGVPLDGYTF.

Only one count was recorded for this clone. The chain uses TRBV27 and TRBJ1-5; D is unresolved. Trimming shortened V by 7 bases and J by 3 bases, and 16 bases separated the two germline ends. Germline V lookup: CDR1 MNHEY, CDR2 SMNVEV (reference sequence). This CDR3 contains 15 residues. This CDR3 reads CASTQSAGLNQPQHF. In DNA, the CDR3 is TGTGCCAGCACCCAGTCGGCAGGCCTCAATCAGCCCCAGCATTTT.

The chain is built from TRBV2 and TRBJ2-7; 7 bases are a match to TRBD1. The junction had 15 bases not matched to a gene; V was cut back by 4 bases and J by 9 bases. This CDR3 region has 15 residues. The germline V gene encodes CDR1 SNHLY and CDR2 FYNNEI. CDR3 loop: CASSVNSGQTLGQYF. The CDR3 DNA is TGTGCCAGCAGTGTCAACTCGGGACAGACCTTAGGGCAGTACTTC. Together with reference TRBV2 and TRBJ2-7, the CDR3 gives the full variable domain: EPEVTQTPSHQVTQMGQEVILRCVPISNHLYFYWYRQILGQKVEFLVSFYNNEISEKSEIFDDQFSVERPDGSNFTLKIRSTKLEDSAMYFCASSVNSGQTLGQYFGPGTRLTVT.

The J gene is TRBJ1-5, the V gene TRBV6-2 or TRBV6-3; 7 bases align to TRBD1. The V gene's germline CDR1 is MNHEY and CDR2 SVGEGT. This CDR3 contains 14 residues. Losses at the gene ends were 3 bases for V and 6 bases for J; bases not matched to a gene: 5. The CDR3 bases are TGTGCCAGCAGTTATGGAGGGGGCGGTCAGCCCCAGCATTTT. This sequence encodes CASSYGGGGQPQHF.

V and J are TRBV30 and TRBJ1-5, with 11 bases lining up with TRBD1. The CDR3 totals 16 residues. The ends lost 0 bases at V and 6 bases at J; junction bases unmatched: 7. Germline CDR1 and CDR2: GTSNPN and SVGIG (reference sequence). CDR3 nucleotides: TGTGCCTGGAGTGTTGGTCGGACAGGGGGCGCTCAGCCCCAGCATTTT. Amino acids: CAWSVGRTGGAQPQHF.

V and J are TRBV10-3 and TRBJ1-1; D is unresolved. Per the germline V gene, CDR1 is ENHRY and CDR2 is SYGVKD. The V end was cut by 10 bases, the J end by 4 bases, with 22 bases between. The CDR3 runs 15 residues. The CDR3 sequence is CASEGKQEGVTEAFF. The CDR3 coding sequence is TGTGCCAGCGAAGGTAAGCAAGAGGGTGTCACTGAAGCTTTCTTT.

This chain links TRBV6-6 with TRBJ1-5, with TRBD1 identical over 9 bases. The ends lost 10 bases at V and 4 bases at J; junction bases unmatched: 8. This CDR3 spans 14 amino acids. Germline V CDR1 and CDR2: MNHNY, SVGAGI (reference sequence). CDR3 DNA: TGTGCCACGGGACAGGGACTGGGAAATCAGCCCCAGCATTTT. This encodes CATGQGLGNQPQHF.

This clone was seen only a few times. V usage is TRBV5-6 and J usage is TRBJ1-1, with D maybe TRBD1 (5 bases). Between the trimmed V and J ends, which lost 2 bases and 4 bases, there was a span of 12 bases. Germline V gives CDR1 SGHDT, CDR2 YYEEEE. The CDR3 runs 14 residues. Here the CDR3 DNA reads TGTGCCAGCAGCTTTCGGAGGGGTAGCACTGAAGCTTTCTTT. Translated, it gives CASSFRRGSTEAFF.

The chain has TRBV14 and TRBJ2-3; unclear D gene. Trimming cost V 5 bases and J 6 bases, with 12 bases left between them. This CDR3 is built from 13 residues. Germline CDR1 is SGHDN and CDR2 is FVKESK. The CDR3 is CASSKQFRDTQYF. CDR3 DNA: TGTGCCAGCAGCAAACAGTTCAGGGATACGCAGTATTTT.

J is TRBJ2-3 and V is TRBV5-4, with D possibly matching TRBD2 (6 bases). Germline CDR1 reads SGHNT; CDR2 reads YYREEE (reference sequence). This CDR3 contains 15 residues. Trimming removed 6 bases at V and 0 bases at J, with 14 bases between. CDR3 loop: CASTREWASTDTQYF. In DNA form, the CDR3 reads TGTGCCAGCACCCGGGAGTGGGCTAGCACAGATACGCAGTATTTT.

The chain links TRBV5-1 to TRBJ2-2, with TRBD1 matching over 7 bases. Unmatched junction bases numbered 4, after V lost 5 bases and J lost 0 bases. The CDR3 is 15 residues long. Germline assignment: CDR1 SGHRS and CDR2 YFSETQ. CDR3 DNA: TGCGCCAGCAGTCCAGGACAGGCGAACACCGGGGAGCTGTTTTTT. Protein: CASSPGQANTGELFF.

This chain joins TRBV5-6 and TRBJ2-7, with D tentatively TRBD1 (6 bases). Trimming shortened V by 2 bases and J by 0 bases, and 9 bases separated the two germline ends. From germline, CDR1 is SGHDT and CDR2 YYEEEE. This CDR3 is 14 amino acids long. In DNA form, the CDR3 reads TGTGCCAGCAGCTTCGGACAGAACTCCTACGAGCAGTACTTC. Its translation is CASSFGQNSYEQYF. Supplemented by reference TRBV5-6 and TRBJ2-7, the full variable domain reads DAGVTQSPTHLIKTRGQQVTLRCSPKSGHDTVSWYQQALGQGPQFIFQYYEEEERQRGNFPDRFSGHQFPNYSSELNVNALLLGDSALYLCASSFGQNSYEQYFGPGTRLTVT.

J is TRBJ2-7 and V is TRBV5-5; D uncertain. CDR1 and CDR2 from the germline V gene are SGHKS and YYEKEE (reference sequence). V was clipped by 4 bases and J by 7 bases, with 12 bases between them. The CDR3 spans 12 residues. CDR3 sequence (DNA): TGTGCCAGCAGCCTTAGTAGCTGGGAGCAGTACTTC. Translation: CASSLSSWEQYF. The whole variable domain, filled in from reference TRBV5-5 and TRBJ2-7, reads DAGVTQSPTHLIKTRGQQVTLRCSPISGHKSVSWYQQVLGQGPQFIFQYYEKEERGRGNFPDRFSARQFPNYSSELNVNALLLGDSALYLCASSLSSWEQYFGPGTRLTVT.

The chain is built from TRBV2 and TRBJ1-2, with D possibly TRBD1 on 6 matching bases. The germline V gene has CDR1 SNHLY and CDR2 FYNNEI. This CDR3 has 12 amino acids. Trimming pared 1 base from V and 10 bases from J, leaving 10 bases between. CDR3 in DNA: TGTGCCAGCAGTGAAGTGGGGGCCGACTACACCTTC. Translated: CASSEVGADYTF.

The chain carries TRBV5-1 and TRBJ1-4; 8 bases are shared with TRBD1. The CDR3 runs 15 residues. Looked up from germline, CDR1 is SGHRS and CDR2 is YFSETQ. The V and J ends lost 4 bases and 8 bases, in that order; junction bases with no gene match: 10. The CDR3 DNA is TGCGCCAGCAGCCCGAATCGACAGGGGAAAGAAAAACTGTTTTTT. Its translation is CASSPNRQGKEKLFF.

V gene TRBV13 combines with J gene TRBJ2-5; no clear D gene. V shed 5 bases and J shed 1 base, with 14 bases lying between them. The CDR3 has 15 residues. Germline lookup yields CDR1 PRHDT and CDR2 FYEKMQ (reference sequence). The CDR3 DNA reads as TGTGCCAGCAGCCGAAACACGGCGGCCCAAGAGACCCAGTACTTC. Residues: CASSRNTAAQETQYF. Looking up the rest from reference TRBV13 and TRBJ2-5 gives the full variable domain: AAGVIQSPRHLIKEKRETATLKCYPIPRHDTVYWYQQGPGQDPQFLISFYEKMQSDKGSIPDRFSAQQFSDYHSELNMSSLELGDSALYFCASSRNTAAQETQYFGPGTRLLVL.

V and J are TRBV5-5 and TRBJ2-7; D unresolved. Germline lookup yields CDR1 SGHKS and CDR2 YYEKEE (reference sequence). The CDR3 spans 14 residues. Trimming took 0 bases from V and 6 from J, leaving 13 bases between them. CDR3 nucleotides: TGTGCCAGCAGCTTGGCCGCCCTTGCCGGCGAGCAGTACTTC. Its translation: CASSLAALAGEQYF.

This chain joins TRBV11-2 and TRBJ1-5, with a weak D call TRBD1 (5 bases). The CDR3 covers 14 residues. V was clipped by 6 bases and J by 1 base, with 10 bases between them. Germline V lookup: CDR1 SGHAT, CDR2 FQNNGV. The CDR3 coding sequence is TGTGCCAGCAGTAAGGGGCAGAGCAATCAGCCCCAGCATTTT. It is translated as CASSKGQSNQPQHF.

V gene TRBV6-6 combines with J gene TRBJ1-2, with TRBD1 matching over 9 bases. The CDR3 is made up of 15 amino acids. The ends lost 6 bases at V and 2 bases at J; junction bases unmatched: 7. The V gene's germline CDR1 is MNHNY and CDR2 SVGAGI (reference sequence). The CDR3 DNA sequence: TGTGCCAGCAGGGGCCCGGGACAGGGAAACTATGGCTACACCTTC. Translation gives CASRGPGQGNYGYTF.

The V and J genes are TRBV7-9 and TRBJ1-2; D remains ambiguous. The CDR3 length is 14 residues. Trimming shortened V by 5 bases and J by 5 bases, and 15 bases separated the two germline ends. Germline V gene lookup returns CDR1 SEHNR and CDR2 FQNEAQ (reference sequence). The CDR3 DNA follows: TGTGCCAGCAGCACCGATCCAGGCGTGTATGGCTACACCTTC. Its translation is CASSTDPGVYGYTF.

This chain links TRBV4-1 with TRBJ2-7; 11 bases match TRBD2. CDR1 is MGHRA, CDR2 YSYEKL, per germline. The CDR3 covers 15 residues. J gave up 7 bases and V 0 bases, and 5 bases lay outside the gene matches. Here the CDR3 DNA reads TGCGCCAGCAGCCAAGAGGTGGGACTAGCGGAGGAGCAGTACTTC. This gives the protein CASSQEVGLAEEQYF.

This chain connects TRBV29-1 to TRBJ1-1; unclear D gene. Germline CDR1 reads SQVTM; CDR2 reads ANQGSEA. Trimming removed 1 base from V and 1 base from J, with 4 bases in between. The CDR3 loop spans 12 amino acids. CDR3 sequence: CSVEGANTEAFF. The CDR3 DNA follows: TGCAGCGTTGAAGGGGCGAACACTGAAGCTTTCTTT.